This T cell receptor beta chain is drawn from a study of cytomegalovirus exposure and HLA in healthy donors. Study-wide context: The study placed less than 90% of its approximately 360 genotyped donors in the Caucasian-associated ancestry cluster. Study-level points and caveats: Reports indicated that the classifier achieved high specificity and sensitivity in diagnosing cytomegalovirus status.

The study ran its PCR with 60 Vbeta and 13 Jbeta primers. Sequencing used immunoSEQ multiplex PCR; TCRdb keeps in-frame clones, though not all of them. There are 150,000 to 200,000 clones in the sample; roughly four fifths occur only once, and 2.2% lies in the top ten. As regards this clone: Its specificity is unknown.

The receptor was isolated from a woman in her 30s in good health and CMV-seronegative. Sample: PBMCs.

CDR3 nucleotides: TGTGCCAGCAGCCAGGGACTAGCGAGCTATGAGCAGTTCTTC. Its protein product is CASSQGLASYEQFF. The V gene is TRBV5-4, the J gene TRBJ2-1; TRBD2 matches 10 bases. Looked up from germline, CDR1 is SGHNT and CDR2 is YYREEE (reference sequence). V lost 4 bases to trimming and J lost 8 bases; unmatched junction nucleotides: 6. CDR3 length equals 14 residues.